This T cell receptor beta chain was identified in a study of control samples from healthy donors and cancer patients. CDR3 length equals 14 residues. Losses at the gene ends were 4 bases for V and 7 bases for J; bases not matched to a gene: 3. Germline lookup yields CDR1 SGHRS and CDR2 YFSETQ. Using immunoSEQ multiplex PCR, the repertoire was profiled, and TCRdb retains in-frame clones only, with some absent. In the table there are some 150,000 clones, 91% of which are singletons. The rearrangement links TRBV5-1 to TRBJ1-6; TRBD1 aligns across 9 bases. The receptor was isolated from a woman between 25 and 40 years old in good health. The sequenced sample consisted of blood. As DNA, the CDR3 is TGCGCCAGCAGCGCGGGACAGGGAAATTCACCCCTCCACTTT. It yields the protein CASSAGQGNSPLHF. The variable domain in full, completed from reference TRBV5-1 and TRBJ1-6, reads KAGVTQTPRYLIKTRGQQVTLSCSPISGHRSVSWYQQTPGQGLQFLFEYFSETQRNKGNFPGRFSGRQFSNSRSEMNVSTLELGDSALYLCASSAGQGNSPLHFGNGTRLTVT.